The 31 T cell receptor beta chains below all came from one sample that was sequenced in a study of OX40 agonist ivuxolimab in advanced cancers. Repertoires were generated with immunoSEQ multiplex PCR, while TCRdb's copy carries only in-frame clones and drops some. Seen here are about 67,000 clones, around 84% observed once, and the top ten hold 2% to 2.5%. The sample in question was CD4+ or CD8+ T cells sorted from blood, obtained in a trial of the OX40 agonist ivuxolimab. These TCRs come from an adult with an advanced solid tumor such as melanoma, head and neck, liver or kidney cancer.

The V call is TRBV28, the J call TRBJ1-2, with D hard to call. Germline CDR1 reads MDHEN; CDR2 reads SYDVKM. The V end lost 7 bases, the J end lost 4 bases, and 13 bases lay between the germline ends. This CDR3 comprises 13 residues. CDR3 sequence reads: CASKRPDRYGYTF. The DNA of the CDR3 is TGTGCCAGCAAACGCCCGGACCGCTATGGCTACACCTTC.

The V gene is TRBV5-6, the J gene TRBJ1-2; 9 bases agree with TRBD1. Germline values: CDR1 SGHDT, CDR2 YYEEEE. Trimming cost V 3 bases and J 9 bases; bases outside gene matches: 3. CDR3 length: 12 residues. The CDR3 spells CASSSDRGSYTF. CDR3 DNA sequence: TGTGCCAGCAGCTCAGACAGGGGGAGCTACACCTTC.

The chain couples TRBV5-1 to TRBJ2-7, with D possibly being TRBD1 or TRBD2 (5 bases each). CDR1 and CDR2 (germline): SGHRS, YFSETQ. V lost 4 bases and J lost 4, with 15 bases in between. The length of the CDR3 is 14 residues. CDR3: CASSPGTREYEQYF. CDR3 nucleotide sequence: TGCGCCAGCAGCCCTGGGACCAGGGAGTACGAGCAGTACTTC.

The V and J genes are TRBV5-6 and TRBJ1-4; 12 bases fit TRBD1. This CDR3 contains 16 residues. CDR1 and CDR2 from the germline V gene are SGHDT and YYEEEE. The ends lost 8 bases at V and 7 bases at J; junction bases unmatched: 12. The CDR3 bases are TGTGCCAGTAAGGGGACAGGGGGCGACAACGGTGAAAAACTGTTTTTT. Its protein product is CASKGTGGDNGEKLFF.

Of note for this clone: Other nucleotide sequences in the sample specify the same CDR3. The chain is built from TRBV5-1 and TRBJ1-1; D is ambiguous. CDR1 is SGHRS, CDR2 YFSETQ, per germline. This CDR3 is built from 13 residues. The V gene lost 0 bases and the J gene lost 5 bases, with 8 bases spanning the gap. In DNA form, the CDR3 reads TGCGCCAGCAGCTTGGAAGGGAGGACTGAAGCTTTCTTT. It translates to CASSLEGRTEAFF. The entire variable domain, with the rest obtained from reference TRBV5-1 and TRBJ1-1, is as follows: KAGVTQTPRYLIKTRGQQVTLSCSPISGHRSVSWYQQTPGQGLQFLFEYFSETQRNKGNFPGRFSGRQFSNSRSEMNVSTLELGDSALYLCASSLEGRTEAFFGQGTRLTVV.

The V call is TRBV7-3, the J call TRBJ2-1; 7 bases are a match to TRBD1. The germline CDR1 and CDR2 sequences are SGHTA and FQGTGA. The V and J ends lost 4 bases and 9 bases, in that order; junction bases with no gene match: 18. This CDR3 spans 17 amino acids. The DNA for the CDR3 is TGTGCCAGCAGCTCCATACACGCGAGACAGGGTGGAATTGAGCAGTTCTTC. Protein sequence: CASSSIHARQGGIEQFF.

This CDR3 reads CSARGVTEAFF. CDR3 DNA: TGCAGTGCTAGGGGGGTCACTGAAGCTTTCTTT. The rearrangement uses TRBV20-1 and TRBJ1-1; the D gene is possibly TRBD1 (5 bases). The CDR3 sequence is 11 residues long. Looked up from germline, CDR1 is DFQATT and CDR2 is SNEGSKA (reference sequence). V lost 3 bases and J lost 4, with 6 bases in between.

This sequence joins TRBV19 and TRBJ1-6; D not certain. Germline lookup yields CDR1 LNHDA and CDR2 SQIVND (reference sequence). V was trimmed by 1 base and J by 10 bases, leaving 11 bases between them. The CDR3 length is 14 residues. CDR3 residues: CASSIGRERSPLHF. CDR3 bases: TGTGCCAGTAGTATAGGAAGGGAGCGATCACCCCTCCACTTT.

This clone was seen only a few times. The chain carries TRBV19 and TRBJ2-2; a weak D match, TRBD1 (5 bases). The CDR3 consists of 14 residues. Trimming took 3 bases from V and 7 from J, leaving 12 bases between them. Germline CDR1 is LNHDA and CDR2 is SQIVND (reference sequence). The CDR3 coding sequence is TGTGCCAGTAGTATCAGGGTCTGGGGCGGGGAGCTGTTTTTT. It yields the protein CASSIRVWGGELFF.

CDR3: CASSLEAETQYF. DNA for the CDR3: TGTGCCAGCAGCTTAGAGGCGGAGACCCAGTACTTC. This sequence joins TRBV11-2 and TRBJ2-5; D remains unclear. Trimming removed 0 bases at V and 5 bases at J, with 4 bases between. Germline V lookup: CDR1 SGHAT, CDR2 FQNNGV. The CDR3 sequence is 12 residues long.

This clone appeared a single time. The chain recombines TRBV19 with TRBJ1-1; D uncertain. From germline, CDR1 is LNHDA and CDR2 SQIVND (reference sequence). The V end lost 7 bases, the J end lost 5 bases, and 26 bases lay between the germline ends. The CDR3 contains 17 residues. CDR3 bases: TGTGCCAGTATCCCCGGACGACGTAGTGGATCGGGGACTGAAGCTTTCTTT. Its translation: CASIPGRRSGSGTEAFF.

V gene TRBV4-1 combines with J gene TRBJ2-6; D unresolved. Deletions cut 0 bases from V and 0 bases from J, with 12 bases between. Per germline, CDR1 MGHRA and CDR2 YSYEKL. There are 18 residues in the CDR3. The CDR3 loop reads CASSQDPPASSGANVLTF. In nucleotides, the CDR3 is TGCGCCAGCAGCCAAGATCCCCCAGCCAGCTCTGGGGCCAACGTCCTGACTTTC.

The chain has TRBV6-6 and TRBJ1-2; D perhaps matches TRBD1 (6 bases). Germline CDR1 MNHNY, CDR2 SVGAGI (reference sequence). V was clipped by 7 bases and J by 8 bases, with 14 bases between them. The CDR3 has 12 residues. The CDR3 loop reads CASIDGGRGYTF. The CDR3 nucleotides are TGTGCCAGCATTGACGGGGGCAGGGGCTACACCTTC.

The chain recombines TRBV16 with TRBJ2-3; D uncertain. In germline, CDR1 is KGHSY, CDR2 FQNENV. V lost 4 bases, J lost 4 bases, and 12 bases lay in between. This CDR3 spans 14 amino acids. Written as DNA, the CDR3 is TGTGCCAGCAGCCGCGATGGAACCGCAGATACGCAGTATTTT. Translated: CASSRDGTADTQYF.

Comment on this clone: Other DNA sequences in this specimen translate into the identical CDR3. The rearrangement joins TRBV28 to TRBJ1-2, with no clear D. CDR3 length: 11 amino acids. V shed 6 bases and J shed 8 bases, with 10 bases lying between them. Germline V gives CDR1 MDHEN, CDR2 SYDVKM. The CDR3, as DNA: TGTGCCAGCAGCTTCGTGCGCGGCTACACCTTC. Translating it yields CASSFVRGYTF.

The chain has TRBV6-4 and TRBJ1-5; TRBD1 aligns across 9 bases. Losses at the gene ends were 11 bases for V and 0 bases for J; bases not matched to a gene: 11. Germline loops: CDR1 MRHNA, CDR2 SNTAGT. This CDR3 is 16 amino acids long. CDR3 in amino acids: CAGSGTGYYSNQPQHF. The CDR3 coding sequence is TGTGCCGGATCCGGGACAGGGTATTATAGCAATCAGCCCCAGCATTTT.

V gene TRBV27 combines with J gene TRBJ1-2; 10 positions agree with TRBD1. This CDR3 spans 16 amino acids. CDR1 is MNHEY and CDR2 is SMNVEV in the germline V gene (reference sequence). V lost 3 bases, J lost 4 bases, and 8 bases stayed unmatched. In nucleotides, the CDR3 is TGTGCCAGCAGTTTCTGGGACAGGGGCTTAAGCTATGGCTACACCTTC. Protein product: CASSFWDRGLSYGYTF.

The chain links TRBV5-1 to TRBJ2-1; D call uncertain. Germline assignment: CDR1 SGHRS and CDR2 YFSETQ. Trimming took off 0 bases at V and 6 bases at J, with 10 bases between the two ends. The CDR3 runs to 14 residues. CDR3 sequence (DNA): TGCGCCAGCAGCTTGGACAGCTCCCTCAATGAGCAGTTCTTC. Translating gives CASSLDSSLNEQFF.

V is TRBV5-6 and J is TRBJ2-7; tentatively, D is TRBD2 (5 bases). This CDR3 contains 17 residues. Germline assignment: CDR1 SGHDT and CDR2 YYEEEE. V lost 3 bases, J lost 2 bases, and 21 bases lay in between. CDR3 DNA: TGTGCCAGCAGCTACCCCGGGGTAGGTGGGCCTACCTACGAGCAGTACTTC. Its protein is CASSYPGVGGPTYEQYF. The complete variable domain, with remaining parts taken from reference TRBV5-6 and TRBJ2-7, reads DAGVTQSPTHLIKTRGQQVTLRCSPKSGHDTVSWYQQALGQGPQFIFQYYEEEERQRGNFPDRFSGHQFPNYSSELNVNALLLGDSALYLCASSYPGVGGPTYEQYFGPGTRLTVT.

The J gene is TRBJ2-1, the V gene TRBV2, with D possibly TRBD1 on 5 matching bases. The V gene lost 5 bases and the J gene lost 7 bases, with 12 bases spanning the gap. Germline CDR1 SNHLY, CDR2 FYNNEI. CDR3 length: 13 residues. The CDR3 loop reads CASSLVAGNEQFF. The CDR3 nucleotides are TGTGCCAGCAGTTTGGTGGCAGGGAATGAGCAGTTCTTC.

This clone was observed a handful of times. The rearrangement joins TRBV14 to TRBJ1-1, with 9 bases that match TRBD1. Losses at the gene ends were 3 bases for V and 9 bases for J; bases not matched to a gene: 5. Per germline, CDR1 SGHDN and CDR2 FVKESK. CDR3 length: 13 residues. In DNA, the CDR3 is TGTGCCAGCAGCCACCTCACAGGGGGCAAAGCTTTCTTT. As protein: CASSHLTGGKAFF. Variable domain in full (rest from reference TRBV14 and TRBJ1-1): EAGVTQFPSHSVIEKGQTVTLRCDPISGHDNLYWYRRVMGKEIKFLLHFVKESKQDESGMPNNRFLAERTGGTYSTLKVQPAELEDSGVYFCASSHLTGGKAFFGQGTRLTVV.

A few counts support this clone. Other DNA sequences from this sample encode an identical CDR3 as well. V usage is TRBV7-9 and J usage is TRBJ2-5; perhaps TRBD2 as D (5 bases). This CDR3 contains 13 residues. Germline CDR1 and CDR2: SEHNR and FQNEAQ (reference sequence). With 2 bases removed from V and 5 bases from J, the gap between germline ends came to 9 bases. The CDR3 DNA is TGTGCCAGCAGCTTAAGCGGCGCCGAGACCCAGTACTTC. Protein: CASSLSGAETQYF.

The gene calls are TRBV2 and TRBJ1-5; D is unclear. Germline V gene sequence: CDR1 SNHLY, CDR2 FYNNEI. This CDR3 has 15 residues. V gave up 7 bases and J gave up 1 base, with 14 bases separating them. DNA for the CDR3: TGTGCCAGCATCCGGAGCCGAGGGAGCAATCAGCCCCAGCATTTT. This gives the protein CASIRSRGSNQPQHF.

This chain uses TRBV7-8 with TRBJ2-7; D unclear. Germline loops: CDR1 SGHVS, CDR2 FQNEAQ. V lost 2 bases and J lost 7, with 15 bases in between. The CDR3 is made up of 14 amino acids. The CDR3 spells CASSLMTGSNEQYF. In DNA form, the CDR3 reads TGTGCCAGCAGCTTAATGACCGGTTCTAATGAGCAGTACTTC.

The genes are TRBV10-2 and TRBJ2-3, with D unclear. The germline V gene has CDR1 WSHSY and CDR2 SAAADI. This CDR3 comprises 11 residues. The germline V and J ends were trimmed by 3 bases and 5 bases, with 3 bases remaining between them. This CDR3 reads CASSDRDTQYF. CDR3 sequence (DNA): TGCGCCAGCAGTGATAGAGATACGCAGTATTTT.

This chain links TRBV27 with TRBJ2-7; 8 bases are shared with TRBD1. J lost 6 bases, V lost 4 bases, and 8 bases had no gene match. The CDR3 runs to 14 residues. Germline CDR1 MNHEY, CDR2 SMNVEV (reference sequence). CDR3 amino acids: CASSSYTGGSEQYF. CDR3 nucleotides: TGTGCCAGCAGTTCATACACAGGGGGGAGCGAGCAGTACTTC.

The chain combines TRBV5-1 with TRBJ2-5, with 7 bases fitting TRBD2. The junction had 5 bases not matched to a gene; V was cut back by 1 base and J by 2 bases. This CDR3 is built from 15 residues. The germline gives CDR1 SGHRS, CDR2 YFSETQ. CDR3 bases: TGCGCCAGCAGCTTGAGGGGAGGGCAACAAGAGACCCAGTACTTC. Encoded protein: CASSLRGGQQETQYF.

This clone was recorded only once. V usage is TRBV19 and J usage is TRBJ2-3; D may be TRBD2 (5 bases). From germline, CDR1 is LNHDA and CDR2 SQIVND (reference sequence). The CDR3 is 14 residues long. V shed 7 bases and J shed 0 bases, with 11 bases lying between them. The CDR3 region is CASIDGGSTDTQYF. For the CDR3, the DNA is TGTGCCAGTATAGACGGAGGAAGCACAGATACGCAGTATTTT.

The rearrangement uses TRBV5-5 and TRBJ1-4, with D unclear. Deletions cut 0 bases from V and 8 bases from J, with 11 bases between. The germline V gene encodes CDR1 SGHKS and CDR2 YYEKEE (reference sequence). This CDR3 has 14 residues. The CDR3 reads CASSLAVSREKLFF. CDR3 sequence (DNA): TGTGCCAGCAGCTTGGCCGTGAGTAGAGAAAAACTGTTTTTT.

Note on this clone: Different DNA sequences within this sample yield the same CDR3. This rearrangement joins TRBV5-1 to TRBJ2-3; TRBD1 matches 10 bases. J was trimmed by 1 base and V by 4 bases; bases with no gene match: 3. The CDR3 totals 15 residues. Germline V gene sequence: CDR1 SGHRS, CDR2 YFSETQ. The DNA for the CDR3 is TGCGCCAGCAGCCCCGGACAGGGGGGCACAGATACGCAGTATTTT. It encodes CASSPGQGGTDTQYF.

This chain links TRBV6-1 with TRBJ2-3, with 7 positions matching TRBD1. Germline CDR1 is MNHNS and CDR2 is SASEGT. This CDR3 is built from 15 residues. The V segment lost 8 bases and the J segment 0 bases; nucleotides outside the gene matches: 8. This CDR3 is CASRTGTVSTDTQYF. DNA of the CDR3: TGTGCCAGCCGGACCGGGACAGTTAGCACAGATACGCAGTATTTT.